This TCR beta chain came from a study of post-analysis software for immune sequencing data. Overall study: There were relapsing-remitting, secondary progressive and progressive-relapsing multiple sclerosis among the disease courses included. Study-wide results and caveats: When the samples were clustered directly with F measure, those that had been prepared in the same batch showed strong co-clustering. Patients with multiple sclerosis recorded significantly lower normalized Chao1 diversity than controls, the study found. Patients used roughly five TRBV segments, including TRBV5-6, TRBV5-1 and TRBV20-1, more often than controls.

In its sample, this clonotype was seen a few times. Its antigen remains unidentified. Prepared TCR beta cDNA libraries contained unique molecular identifiers. A single record per CDR3 protein comes from TCRdb applying MiXCR to the PCR reads. The table lists 750,000 to 950,000 distinct CDR3 sequences, roughly 58% of them singletons. The germline V gene encodes CDR1 SGHRS and CDR2 YFSETQ. The CDR3 totals 15 residues. Trimming cost V 3 bases and J 7 bases, with 16 bases left between them. The sequence came from a girl between 5 and 17 years old with multiple sclerosis. Sequenced input: blood. The chain links TRBV5-1 to TRBJ1-4; D not certain. CDR3 sequence (DNA): TGCGCCAGCAGCTCTACGACGGGATCGGGTGAAAAACTGTTTTTT. Protein sequence: CASSSTTGSGEKLFF.